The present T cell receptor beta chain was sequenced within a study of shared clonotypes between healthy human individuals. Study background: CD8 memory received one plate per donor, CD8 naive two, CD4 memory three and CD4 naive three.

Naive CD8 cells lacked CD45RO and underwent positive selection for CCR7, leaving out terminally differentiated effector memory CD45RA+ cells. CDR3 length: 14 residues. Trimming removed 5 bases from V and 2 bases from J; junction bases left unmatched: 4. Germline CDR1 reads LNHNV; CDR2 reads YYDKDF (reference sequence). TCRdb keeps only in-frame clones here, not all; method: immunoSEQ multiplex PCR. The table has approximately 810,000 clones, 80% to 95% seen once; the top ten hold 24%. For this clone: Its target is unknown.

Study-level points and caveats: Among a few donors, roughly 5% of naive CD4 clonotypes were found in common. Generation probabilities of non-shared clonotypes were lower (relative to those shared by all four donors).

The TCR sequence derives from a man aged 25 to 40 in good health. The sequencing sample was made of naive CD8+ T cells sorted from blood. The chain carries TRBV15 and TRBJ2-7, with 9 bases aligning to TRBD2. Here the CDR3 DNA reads TGTGCCACCAGCCATAGCGGGAGTGCCTACGAGCAGTACTTC. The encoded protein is CATSHSGSAYEQYF.